The 10 T cell receptor beta chains presented below share a single source sample, sequenced in a study of TIL therapy for anti-PD-1-resistant metastatic lung cancer. The time point here: pre-treatment sample, taken before nivolumab and TIL therapy. Sequencing used immunoSEQ v3. Clones were read by immunoSEQ multiplex PCR, and TCRdb kept only the in-frame ones, dropping some. The sample comprises about 21,000 clones, about 78% of which are singletons, and under 7.5% rests with the top ten. Sequencing used blood, obtained at baseline. The origin of the receptors is a person between 25 and 79 years old with non-small cell lung cancer.

The chain uses TRBV7-2 and TRBJ2-7, with D tentatively TRBD1 or TRBD2 (5 bases each). CDR3 length: 13 amino acids. Between the trimmed V and J ends, which lost 4 bases and 3 bases, there was a span of 10 bases. CDR1 SGHTA and CDR2 FQGNSA come from the germline V gene. As DNA, the CDR3 is TGTGCCAGCAGCTACCGGGACGGCTACGAGCAGTACTTC. Translated: CASSYRDGYEQYF.

The rearrangement uses TRBV10-1 and TRBJ2-5; tentative D call: TRBD2 (5 bases). Germline V gives CDR1 WNHNN, CDR2 SYGVQD (reference sequence). V lost 2 bases to trimming and J lost 11 bases, with 12 bases between them. This CDR3 spans 12 amino acids. CDR3 coding DNA: TGCGCCAGCAGTGAGAATGGGCGGGCGCAGTACTTC. Residues: CASSENGRAQYF.

The chain uses TRBV28 and TRBJ2-1; 9 nucleotides agree with TRBD1. The CDR3 is made up of 16 amino acids. The V segment lost 5 bases and the J segment 7 bases; nucleotides outside the gene matches: 12. CDR1 is MDHEN and CDR2 is SYDVKM in the germline V gene. CDR3 DNA: TGTGCCAGCAGTGCGACCGGGACAGGGCATTATAATGAGCAGTTCTTC. Amino acid sequence: CASSATGTGHYNEQFF.

The CDR3, as DNA: TGTGCCATCAGTGAAGGAAACAGGGGTGTCACAGATACGCAGTATTTT. Translated, it gives CAISEGNRGVTDTQYF. The rearrangement joins TRBV10-3 to TRBJ2-3, with 7 bases identical to TRBD1. Germline-derived CDR1 and CDR2 are ENHRY and SYGVKD. V dropped 3 bases and J dropped 2; count of bases not matched to a gene: 8. This CDR3 comprises 16 residues.

By proportion, this clone is medium-sized. V is TRBV7-2 and J is TRBJ1-6; D remains ambiguous. This CDR3 is built from 13 residues. V was trimmed by 5 bases and J by 10 bases, leaving 12 bases between them. Germline assignment: CDR1 SGHTA and CDR2 FQGNSA. The CDR3 is CASSQTGSSPLHF. The CDR3 DNA reads TGTGCCAGCAGCCAAACGGGGTCCTCACCCCTCCACTTT.

The sample holds one count of this clone. This sequence joins TRBV5-4 and TRBJ1-2; no firm D call. The CDR3 runs 14 residues. The V gene lost 0 bases and the J gene lost 4 bases, with 10 bases spanning the gap. Per the germline V gene, CDR1 is SGHNT and CDR2 is YYREEE (reference sequence). CDR3 sequence: CASSLENRGYGYTF. CDR3 nucleotide sequence: TGTGCCAGCAGCTTGGAGAACAGAGGCTATGGCTACACCTTC.

J is TRBJ2-1 and V is TRBV9; D may match TRBD1 or TRBD2 (6 bases each). The V end lost 0 bases, the J end lost 3 bases, and 13 bases lay between the germline ends. Germline V gene data show CDR1 as SGDLS and CDR2 as YYNGEE. The CDR3 runs 16 residues. CDR3 protein: CASSVGPGAVYNEQFF. The CDR3 nucleotides read TGTGCCAGCAGCGTAGGCCCGGGGGCGGTCTACAATGAGCAGTTCTTC.

This chain joins TRBV11-2 and TRBJ2-3; D unresolved. The CDR3 extends over 15 amino acids. Per the germline V gene, CDR1 is SGHAT and CDR2 is FQNNGV. Trimming pared 3 bases from V and 6 bases from J, leaving 16 bases between. CDR3 sequence: CASSFNRLSTDTQYF. The CDR3 DNA is TGTGCCAGCAGCTTCAACCGATTATCCACGGATACGCAGTATTTT.

This clone was recorded a few times. This rearrangement joins TRBV5-1 to TRBJ2-7; D unresolved. The germline V gene encodes CDR1 SGHRS and CDR2 YFSETQ. V lost 0 bases to trimming and J lost 6 bases, with 16 bases between them. CDR3 length equals 15 residues. The CDR3 DNA sequence: TGCGCCAGCAGCTTGGGGTTAACCACAACGGGCGAGCAGTACTTC. Translation gives CASSLGLTTTGEQYF. Full variable domain (remainder filled in from reference TRBV5-1 and TRBJ2-7): KAGVTQTPRYLIKTRGQQVTLSCSPISGHRSVSWYQQTPGQGLQFLFEYFSETQRNKGNFPGRFSGRQFSNSRSEMNVSTLELGDSALYLCASSLGLTTTGEQYFGPGTRLTVT.

The J gene is TRBJ1-5, the V gene TRBV27; 9 bases fit TRBD1. Trimming removed 5 bases from V and 4 bases from J; junction bases left unmatched: 6. The CDR3 is 15 residues long. Germline lookup yields CDR1 MNHEY and CDR2 SMNVEV (reference sequence). Here the CDR3 reads CASSTDRGGNQPQHF. The CDR3 DNA reads TGTGCCAGCAGTACGGACAGGGGCGGAAATCAGCCCCAGCATTTT.